This T cell receptor (beta chain) was captured by sequencing in a study of response to subunit inactivated influenza vaccine (dated by TCRdb to 2016 to 2018). With regard to the full study: Deep quantitative profiling of the T cell receptor repertoire was used in the study to follow responses to a trivalent subunit inactivated influenza vaccine. The paper as a whole reports these results and caveats: It was suggested by the authors that each seasonal influenza vaccination may recruit only a limited number of new T cells.

Looking up the germline V gene yields CDR1 MDHEN and CDR2 SYDVKM. V gives up 2 bases and J gives up 0 bases, and the segment between their germline ends measures 12 bases. The CDR3 numbers 16 residues from cysteine through phenylalanine. The retained sequence is limited to the CDR3, 48 bases, with the frame set at the first base. The library was built by means of RT-PCR. Sequencing was performed on an Illumina HiSeq 2500. In-frame beta chains were kept once TCRdb had trimmed the public reads at Q25 with fastp and called clones with MiXCR. CDR3 protein duplicates are merged, each entry listing the most common genes and DNA. This sample gives a few hundred thousand distinct CDR3 sequences in total; around 15% of them show up just once. The ten largest clones represent 8.5% to 14% of the sample. This clonotype was counted a few times. What this receptor recognizes is not known. Base-call qualities are not available, and no considerably larger clone is one nucleotide away.

The source is a middle-aged man who received an inactivated influenza vaccine. Donor details come from another sample of the same person, matched by shared clones. Sequencing was performed on PBMCs from blood, taken 11 to 12 days after vaccination. This chain joins TRBV28 to TRBJ2-3; the D gene is not confidently resolved. DNA sequence: TGTGCCAGCAGTTTACAGAGCGTTCCCAGCACAGATACGCAGTATTTT. This gives the protein CASSLQSVPSTDTQYF.